Below are 2 T cell receptor beta chains sequenced from a single sample in a study of blood T cell repertoires in COVID-19 (dated by TCRdb to about 2020). To prepare the library, the immunoSEQ multiplex PCR assay was applied. Held by TCRdb, this immuneACCESS table contains in-frame sequences only and omits some clones. Under half of the omission traces to an unresolved V gene where checked; the cause of the rest is unknown. The sample table lists about 250,000 clones, approximately 81% of them with a count of one. The ten most abundant clones make up 7.5% to 9% of the sample. The sequenced sample consisted of peripheral blood. Receptors were obtained from a woman of 80 years or more with acute or convalescent COVID-19.

The V gene is TRBV6-5, the J gene TRBJ2-7; D perhaps matches TRBD1 (6 bases). CDR3 length: 15 residues. Germline V gives CDR1 MNHEY, CDR2 SVGAGI. Trimming removed 6 bases at V and 3 bases at J, with 18 bases between. The CDR3, as DNA: TGTGCCAGCAGCCTGGACAGAGCGATAGGCTACGAGCAGTACTTC. Its translation: CASSLDRAIGYEQYF.

The chain uses TRBV24-1 and TRBJ2-2, with 8 bases that match TRBD2. CDR3 length: 16 residues. Germline loops: CDR1 KGHDR, CDR2 SFDVKD. The J segment lost 4 bases and the V segment lost 3 bases, leaving 6 bases of the junction unmatched. This CDR3 is CATSDNRLASTGELFF. CDR3 coding DNA: TGTGCCACCAGTGATAATCGACTAGCGAGCACCGGGGAGCTGTTTTTT.